This T cell receptor beta chain stems from a study of vaccination and CD4 T cells after COVID-19. Study in general: Blood was drawn a median about 75 days post second dose, range 14 to 241.

To note about this clonotype: Its antigen is not identified.

Sequenced with the Oncomine TCR Beta short-read assay was DNA taken from cultured CD4+ T cells. TCRdb fed the PCR reads into MiXCR, producing one record per CDR3 protein. The repertoire includes 11,000 to 15,000 distinct CDR3 sequences, under 50% of them detected once, and roughly a tenth sits in the top ten. Study-wide results and limits: Among those convalescent, a median approximately 87% of reactive clones emerged solely post-vaccination.

Germline lookup yields CDR1 MGHDK and CDR2 SYGVNS. CDR3 size: 16 residues. J gave up 3 bases and V 3 bases, and 9 bases lay outside the gene matches. Treatment noted: approximately nine-day PBMC culture with coronavirus spike peptide pools or control peptides (ViraFEST assay). ViraFEST grew antigen-specific T cells using peptide pools, then sequenced TCRs. Culture of about 1.8 million PBMCs per well took place with about 10 IU/ml IL-2 and 8.5 to 10 ug/ml peptide pools. This rearrangement joins TRBV25-1 to TRBJ2-3; 7 nucleotides agree with TRBD1. The sample comprised CD4+ T cells from blood, cultured in vitro. This sequence originates from a human donor who had recovered from COVID-19. The CDR3 DNA reads as TGTGCCAGCAGTGACCCCGGGACAGCCGCGACAGATACGCAGTATTTT. Its translation is CASSDPGTAATDTQYF.